The 21 T cell receptor beta chains in this list originate from one sample, sequenced in a study of vaccination and CD4 T cells after COVID-19. The antigens for these receptors are not known. The Oncomine TCR Beta short-read assay sequenced DNA from cultured CD4+ T cells. TCRdb used MiXCR to reprocess the PCR reads, holding one entry per CDR3 protein. The table includes some 7,000 distinct CDR3 sequences, about 30% detected once. The treatment is: roughly ten-day PBMC culture with coronavirus spike peptide pools or control peptides (ViraFEST assay). Investigators obtained the unexposed donor's CD4+ T cells before the COVID-19 pandemic (2011-2018). The sequencing input was CD4+ T cells from blood, cultured in vitro. The receptors were sampled from a human donor in good health.

The chain carries TRBV7-2 and TRBJ1-2, with no clear D. This CDR3 has 13 amino acids. V was cut by 2 bases and J by 1 base, with 5 bases left in between. Germline CDR1 is SGHTA and CDR2 is FQGNSA. The CDR3 loop is CASSLTNNYGYTF. CDR3 nucleotide sequence: TGTGCCAGCAGCTTAACAAATAACTATGGCTACACCTTC.

This chain connects TRBV5-1 to TRBJ1-6; the match to TRBD1 covers 7 bases. Germline V gene lookup returns CDR1 SGHRS and CDR2 YFSETQ. V lost 4 bases, J lost 10 bases, and 8 bases stayed unmatched. The CDR3 has 14 residues. The CDR3 DNA sequence: TGCGCCAGCAGCCTCGGACAGGAGGGCTCACCCCTCCACTTT. Amino acids: CASSLGQEGSPLHF. The full variable domain, completed using reference TRBV5-1 and TRBJ1-6, is KAGVTQTPRYLIKTRGQQVTLSCSPISGHRSVSWYQQTPGQGLQFLFEYFSETQRNKGNFPGRFSGRQFSNSRSEMNVSTLELGDSALYLCASSLGQEGSPLHFGNGTRLTVT.

The V and J genes are TRBV2 and TRBJ1-6; no clear D gene. Germline V CDR1 and CDR2: SNHLY, FYNNEI. This CDR3 is built from 15 residues. The V end lost 4 bases, the J end lost 4 bases, and 11 bases lay between the germline ends. CDR3: CASSGEQLYNSPLHF. The CDR3 bases are TGTGCCAGCAGTGGGGAACAATTATATAATTCACCCCTCCACTTT. The full variable domain, with the rest looked up from reference TRBV2 and TRBJ1-6, is EPEVTQTPSHQVTQMGQEVILRCVPISNHLYFYWYRQILGQKVEFLVSFYNNEISEKSEIFDDQFSVERPDGSNFTLKIRSTKLEDSAMYFCASSGEQLYNSPLHFGNGTRLTVT.

This clonotype was recorded a few times. The chain joins TRBV19 to TRBJ2-1; D is perhaps TRBD1 or TRBD2 (5 bases each). CDR3 length: 16 amino acids. CDR1 is LNHDA and CDR2 is SQIVND in the germline V gene (reference sequence). Trimming took off 4 bases at V and 0 bases at J, with 13 bases between the two ends. As DNA, the CDR3 is TGTGCCAGTAGTAAAAGGGACGCGAGCTCCTACAATGAGCAGTTCTTC. This gives the protein CASSKRDASSYNEQFF. Variable domain in full (rest from reference TRBV19 and TRBJ2-1): DGGITQSPKYLFRKEGQNVTLSCEQNLNHDAMYWYRQDPGQGLRLIYYSQIVNDFQKGDIAEGYSVSREKKESFPLTVTSAQKNPTAFYLCASSKRDASSYNEQFFGPGTRLTVL.

The CDR3 reads CASSPPLGVNTEAFF. In DNA, the CDR3 is TGTGCCAGCTCACCACCCCTCGGGGTGAACACTGAAGCTTTCTTT. The V and J genes are TRBV18 and TRBJ1-1; the D is unclear. Looked up from germline, CDR1 is KGHSH and CDR2 is LQKENI. The CDR3 sequence is 15 residues long. The V end lost 0 bases, the J end lost 0 bases, and 8 bases lay between the germline ends.

This clonotype was recorded a few times. The chain joins TRBV20-1 to TRBJ1-2, with 7 bases lining up with TRBD1. The V and J ends lost 2 bases and 10 bases, in that order; junction bases with no gene match: 13. The CDR3 runs to 14 residues. The germline V gene has CDR1 DFQATT and CDR2 SNEGSKA (reference sequence). The CDR3 DNA reads as TGCAGTGCTAGATTGAATGGGACAGCTTTTGACTACACCTTC. Residues: CSARLNGTAFDYTF.

This clonotype was seen a handful of times. The chain links TRBV12-3 or TRBV12-4 to TRBJ1-6, with 11 bases that match TRBD1. The CDR3 has 15 amino acids. The J segment lost 10 bases and the V segment lost 5 bases, leaving 7 bases of the junction unmatched. CDR3 region: CASSSGTGGSSPLHF. CDR3 DNA: TGTGCCAGCAGTAGTGGGACAGGGGGTAGCTCACCCCTCCACTTT.

The V gene is TRBV7-3, the J gene TRBJ2-5; the match to TRBD1 covers 7 bases. From germline, CDR1 is SGHTA and CDR2 FQGTGA. CDR3 length equals 13 residues. V shed 5 bases, J shed 5 bases, and the junction held 5 bases outside the gene matches. For the CDR3, the DNA is TGTGCCAGCAGCCGAGACAGGGCTGAGACCCAGTACTTC. Amino acid sequence: CASSRDRAETQYF.

The V gene is TRBV29-1, the J gene TRBJ1-1; 7 nucleotides match TRBD1. V gave up 8 bases and J gave up 0 bases; unmatched junction bases: 12. CDR1 is SQVTM, CDR2 ANQGSEA, per germline. CDR3 length: 15 amino acids. The CDR3 coding sequence is TGCAGCATTGGAAGGGGGCTTATGATGAACACTGAAGCTTTCTTT. It specifies CSIGRGLMMNTEAFF. Supplemented by reference TRBV29-1 and TRBJ1-1, the full variable domain reads SAVISQKPSRDICQRGTSLTIQCQVDSQVTMMFWYRQQPGQSLTLIATANQGSEATYESGFVIDKFPISRPNLTFSTLTVSNMSPEDSSIYLCSIGRGLMMNTEAFFGQGTRLTVV.

V and J are TRBV27 and TRBJ2-7; D is unclear. Trimming left V 6 bases short and J 2 bases short, with 8 bases between. Germline assignment: CDR1 MNHEY and CDR2 SMNVEV (reference sequence). The CDR3 runs to 12 residues. The CDR3 reads CASRGYTYEQYF. The CDR3 DNA reads as TGTGCCAGCAGGGGGTATACCTACGAGCAGTACTTC.

This chain uses TRBV24-1 with TRBJ2-3, with D possibly being TRBD1 (5 bases). The last part of the DNA fits TRBJ1-5 better; the J call may be wrong. Germline loops: CDR1 KGHDR, CDR2 SFDVKD. CDR3 length: 14 residues. The chain's CDR3 is CAVQGNSNTDTQHF. CDR3 nucleotide sequence: TGTGCCGTCCAGGGCAACAGTAACACAGATACGCAGCATTTT.

This chain uses TRBV21-1 with TRBJ1-5; TRBD1, as called in the table, went unchecked against the DNA. TRBV21-1 is listed as a pseudogene. The CDR3 has 17 amino acids. The CDR3 nucleotides are TGTGCCAGCAGCAAATTTAGGGTCCCCTTCTTCAATCAGCCCCAGCATTTT. This codes for CASSKFRVPFFNQPQHF.

This clonotype appeared a few times. This rearrangement joins TRBV7-8 to TRBJ2-5; no clear D. The CDR3 loop spans 14 amino acids. V shed 2 bases and J shed 2 bases, with 9 bases lying between them. CDR1 is SGHVS and CDR2 is FQNEAQ in the germline V gene. CDR3 bases: TGTGCCAGCAGCTTACAGGACCTTCAAGAGACCCAGTACTTC. It specifies CASSLQDLQETQYF.

This clonotype showed up just a few times. The chain couples TRBV12-3 or TRBV12-4 to TRBJ1-2, with a tentative D call TRBD1 (6 bases). CDR3 size: 14 residues. V shed 5 bases and J shed 3 bases, with 13 bases lying between them. The chain's CDR3 is CASSPRTAHYGYTF. CDR3 nucleotide sequence: TGTGCCAGCAGTCCTCGGACAGCCCACTATGGCTACACCTTC.

This clonotype was counted a few times. The chain couples TRBV19 to TRBJ2-2, with 7 bases lining up with TRBD2. CDR1 is LNHDA, CDR2 SQIVND, per germline (reference sequence). The V gene end was trimmed by 4 bases and the J gene end by 5 bases; junction bases not matched to a gene: 4. CDR3 length: 14 residues. CDR3 coding DNA: TGTGCCAGTAGTAGGCAGGGAGGGACCGGGGAGCTGTTTTTT. Its translation: CASSRQGGTGELFF.

The rearrangement uses TRBV20-1 and TRBJ1-1; D remains unclear. This CDR3 contains 15 residues. V was shortened by 6 bases and J by 4 bases, with 21 bases between the two germline ends. CDR1 and CDR2 from the germline V gene are DFQATT and SNEGSKA (reference sequence). The chain's CDR3 is CSALTYTGWGTEAFF. The CDR3 region has the DNA TGCAGTGCCCTAACCTACACCGGTTGGGGCACTGAAGCTTTCTTT.

The rearrangement uses TRBV7-9 and TRBJ2-3; maybe TRBD2 (6 bases). Trimming took 4 bases from V and 5 from J, leaving 13 bases between them. Germline CDR1 and CDR2: SEHNR and FQNEAQ (reference sequence). The CDR3 is 14 residues long. In nucleotides, the CDR3 is TGTGCCAGCAGCTACCCCGGTAGCGGAGATACGCAGTATTTT. Translating it yields CASSYPGSGDTQYF.

This clonotype appeared a few times. The rearrangement joins TRBV24-1 to TRBJ1-5; D unclear. V was cut by 3 bases and J by 4 bases, with 9 bases left in between. The CDR3 length is 14 residues. CDR1 KGHDR and CDR2 SFDVKD come from the germline V gene. The CDR3 coding sequence is TGTGCCACCAGTGATCCTTACACTAATCAGCCCCAGCATTTT. It encodes CATSDPYTNQPQHF.

The chain recombines TRBV10-3 with TRBJ1-4; possibly TRBD1 for D (6 bases). Germline-derived CDR1 and CDR2 are ENHRY and SYGVKD. Trimming took off 3 bases at V and 4 bases at J, with 15 bases between the two ends. The CDR3 contains 16 residues. CDR3 bases: TGTGCCATCAGTGATCACCGGGACAATGGTAATGAAAAACTGTTTTTT. Protein sequence: CAISDHRDNGNEKLFF.

For the CDR3, the DNA is TGTGCCAGCAGCTCAGGAGATAGAGAAGCTTTCTTT. Translated: CASSSGDREAFF. The chain joins TRBV7-9 to TRBJ1-1; D is unresolved. The CDR3 sequence is 12 residues long. Per the germline V gene, CDR1 is SEHNR and CDR2 is FQNEAQ (reference sequence). The V and J ends lost 4 bases and 8 bases respectively, with 11 bases between them.

V gene TRBV20-1 combines with J gene TRBJ2-7; D not certain. The CDR3 loop spans 13 amino acids. The germline V gene encodes CDR1 DFQATT and CDR2 SNEGSKA (reference sequence). V gave up 6 bases and J gave up 0 bases, with 12 bases separating them. The chain's CDR3 is CSAPDPFSYEQYF. CDR3 bases: TGCAGTGCACCCGACCCGTTCTCCTACGAGCAGTACTTC.